The present entry profiles one T cell receptor (beta chain) with its context. This receptor's antigen is unknown. No base qualities exist here, and no much larger clone lies one base off it. The CDR3 numbers 13 residues from cysteine through phenylalanine. Only the CDR3 DNA stays, 39 bases, in frame from base 1. For CDR1 and CDR2, the germline V gene lists SGHDT and YYEEEE. Germline trimming amounts to 4 bases on V and 9 bases on J, with 6 as the count of junction bases outside the gene matches. The entry originates in a study of shared clonotypes between healthy human individuals (dated by TCRdb to 2018 to 2021). Broadly, across the study: The cohort comprised two women and a few men aged 18 to 49 years. For each donor, CD4 naive and CD4 memory were each given three plates, CD8 naive was given two plates, and CD8 memory was given one plate. Blood TCR repertoires of roughly five healthy adults were deeply sequenced to estimate repertoire size and the extent of clonotype sharing between individuals. To increase sequencing depth and limit assay-specific biases, TCR repertoire library preparation and sequencing were carried out by different laboratories using diverse techniques. Leukapheresis yielded between about 0.85 and 9 billion PBMCs per donor.

Broad study findings and their caveats: Only blood was sampled, and tissue TCR repertoires likely differ from those in blood. Based on pairwise subsampling, the degree of clonotype sharing among donors was expected to be affected by sequencing depth. Naive subsets generally had larger estimated clonotype richness than memory subsets did. Even with the large sequencing depth, rarefaction of the sorted-subset datasets indicated that sequencing was incomplete. Sharing across several donors was observed for 5% to 6.5% of naive CD4, under 4% of naive CD8, 2.3% of memory CD4, and approximately 0.41% of memory CD8 clonotypes. Clonotypes shared by all four sorted-subset donors showed higher generation probabilities than non-shared clonotypes. Because the study included a small number of donors, the genetic and exposure-history diversity represented was limited.

Using the deep immunoSEQ assay, TCR CDR3 regions were amplified from genomic DNA by multiplex PCR. Genomic DNA extracted from each cell subset was distributed evenly over all wells of several immunoSEQ 96-well plates, and each plate served as one replicate. For sorted subsets, around 200 ng genomic DNA, equal to 30,000 or so T cell genomes, was loaded into each replicate PCR. Purified libraries were quantified with a Qubit 3.0 fluorometer, sized on a Bioanalyzer 2100, and re-quantified with the KAPA Library Quantification kit. Each immunoSEQ 96-well plate was sequenced on its own single-read 150-cycle Illumina NextSeq 550 flow cell. From the authors' description of their analysis: Because the immunoSEQ output included only junctional sequences and no quality scores, the filtering could not be the same as the filtering used for full-length reads. Sequences were annotated with PyIR, a Python wrapper for IgBLAST v1.9, and V/J genes and CDR3 were assigned using IMGT germline references. Reads were removed for weak V/J assignments (E-value above 1e-6), missing CDR3, stop codons, out-of-frame junctions, or ambiguous translated residues. V3J clonotypes were defined as sequences sharing an identical inferred V gene, J gene, and CDR3 amino acid sequence. The percentage overlap between two repertoires was calculated by dividing the number of shared unique clonotypes by the size of the smaller repertoire. Repertoire richness was assessed with RTK rarefaction, the Chao1 estimator, and Recon v2.1 estimates of unobserved clonotypes. For all TCRbeta clonotypes obtained by the gDNA method from several donors, generation probabilities were computed with OLGA. TCRdb provides this immuneACCESS table in a form limited to in-frame rearrangements. Some clones are lacking; in checked studies, under half of them reflect an unresolved V gene, and why the rest are absent is not known. Clonal size and the V and J genes are those of that table, whereas D and trimming came from the DNA. This sample holds approximately 320,000 clones; 74% were observed only once. The biggest ten clones account for about 9.3% of the sample.

Healthy HIV-negative adults with no recently reported acute infections or vaccinations were included as donors. All donors were Caucasian adults living in Nashville, Tennessee, USA. Magnetic negative selection was used to enrich CD4+ T cells, after which naive cells were positively selected on CD45RA and the negative fraction became the memory subset. Blood was obtained by leukapheresis, after which PBMCs were separated by Ficoll-Histopaque density gradient centrifugation and cryopreserved in liquid nitrogen vapor phase. Purity and quantity of every magnetically sorted T cell population were checked by analytical flow cytometry. From each sorted fraction, genomic DNA was isolated and quantified by UV absorbance on a Nanodrop 2000c.

The chain couples TRBV5-6 to TRBJ2-1; the central 8 bases match TRBD2. The source is a man aged 25 to 40 in good health. The sequenced sample was memory CD4+ T cells sorted from blood. What the cell subset or site label conveys for this sample: CD45RA-negative fraction. The DNA sequence follows: TGTGCCAGCAGCGGCGGCGGGGGGCGTGAGCAGTTCTTC. Its protein is CASSGGGGREQFF. Reference TRBV5-6 and TRBJ2-1 proteins supply the regions before and after the CDR3; the full variable domain is: DAGVTQSPTHLIKTRGQQVTLRCSPKSGHDTVSWYQQALGQGPQFIFQYYEEEERQRGNFPDRFSGHQFPNYSSELNVNALLLGDSALYLCASSGGGGREQFFGPGTRLTVL.